The 21 T cell receptor beta chains listed next were all sequenced from one sample in a study of cytomegalovirus exposure and HLA in healthy donors. The method was immunoSEQ multiplex PCR; TCRdb's version includes in-frame clones alone and lacks a portion of them. Of 100,000 or so clones in the sample, 86% are singletons; the top ten hold 3% to 4%. The sample taken for sequencing was PBMCs. The receptors stem from a woman aged 18-29 years in good health and CMV-seropositive.

This chain connects TRBV27 to TRBJ2-1, with D maybe TRBD2 (7 bases). The CDR3 has 15 residues. Trimming shortened V by 5 bases and J by 6 bases, and 17 bases separated the two germline ends. The germline CDR1 and CDR2 sequences are MNHEY and SMNVEV (reference sequence). CDR3 region: CASSGQGGAINEQFF. The DNA for the CDR3 is TGTGCCAGCAGTGGGCAAGGGGGGGCAATCAATGAGCAGTTCTTC.

The DNA of the CDR3 is TGCGCCAGCAGCCAAGAAAGCCTAGCGGAATACTACGAGCAGTACTTC. This sequence encodes CASSQESLAEYYEQYF. The V call is TRBV4-1, the J call TRBJ2-7; 7 nucleotides match TRBD2. The CDR3 length is 16 residues. J was trimmed by 3 bases and V by 0 bases; bases with no gene match: 8. CDR1 and CDR2 (germline): MGHRA, YSYEKL.

The chain joins TRBV5-1 to TRBJ1-6; 7 bases map to TRBD1. The CDR3 runs 15 residues. Unmatched junction bases numbered 5, after V lost 0 bases and J lost 8 bases. CDR1 is SGHRS and CDR2 is YFSETQ in the germline V gene. The chain's CDR3 is CASSLAGQPYSPLHF. In nucleotides, the CDR3 is TGCGCCAGCAGCTTGGCGGGACAGCCATATTCACCCCTCCACTTT.

The rearrangement joins TRBV10-3 to TRBJ2-3; 8 nucleotides align to TRBD2. CDR1 and CDR2 (germline): ENHRY, SYGVKD. This CDR3 is built from 14 residues. V was clipped by 10 bases and J by 0 bases; unmatched bases: 6. CDR3 region: CAKSGGMSTDTQYF. In DNA form, the CDR3 reads TGTGCCAAGAGCGGGGGAATGAGCACAGATACGCAGTATTTT.

V gene TRBV29-1 combines with J gene TRBJ2-1; perhaps TRBD2 as D (6 bases). The CDR3 sequence is 15 residues long. Germline loops: CDR1 SQVTM, CDR2 ANQGSEA. Trimming left V 5 bases short and J 7 bases short, with 21 bases between. CDR3 residues: CSVLLKRAPRNEQFF. In DNA form, the CDR3 reads TGCAGCGTTCTTTTAAAGCGGGCCCCGAGGAATGAGCAGTTCTTC.

The gene calls are TRBV9 and TRBJ2-1, with 8 bases aligning to TRBD1. The CDR3 is 14 residues long. Trimming cost V 4 bases and J 7 bases; bases outside gene matches: 7. Looked up from germline, CDR1 is SGDLS and CDR2 is YYNGEE. The CDR3 is CASSQGAGANEQFF. The DNA for the CDR3 is TGTGCCAGCAGCCAGGGGGCAGGGGCAAATGAGCAGTTCTTC.

This clone has only a few counts. The rearrangement uses TRBV4-1 and TRBJ2-7; 9 nucleotides match TRBD2. The CDR3 runs 15 residues. Germline CDR1 MGHRA, CDR2 YSYEKL. J gave up 3 bases and V 0 bases, and 3 bases lay outside the gene matches. CDR3 in DNA: TGCGCCAGCAGCCAAGACGCGGGGGGGGTCTACGAGCAGTACTTC. It yields the protein CASSQDAGGVYEQYF.

CDR3 sequence: CASSRSSTRDGNQPQHF. Here the CDR3 DNA reads TGTGCCAGCAGTAGATCGTCTACGCGAGATGGCAATCAGCCCCAGCATTTT. J is TRBJ1-5 and V is TRBV7-8; D call uncertain. The CDR3 contains 17 residues. Looked up from germline, CDR1 is SGHVS and CDR2 is FQNEAQ. V lost 6 bases, J lost 2 bases, and 20 bases lay in between. Using reference TRBV7-8 and TRBJ1-5 for the parts outside the CDR3, the full variable domain is GAGVSQSPRYKVAKRGQDVALRCDPISGHVSLFWYQQALGQGPEFLTYFQNEAQLDKSGLPSDRFFAERPEGSVSTLKIQRTQQEDSAVYLCASSRSSTRDGNQPQHFGDGTRLSIL.

This chain connects TRBV5-4 to TRBJ2-7, with a possible D match to TRBD2 (6 bases). Germline V lookup: CDR1 SGHNT, CDR2 YYREEE (reference sequence). Trimming pared 4 bases from V and 0 bases from J, leaving 11 bases between. The CDR3 runs to 14 residues. The CDR3 is CASSPVEGSYEQYF. The CDR3 nucleotides are TGTGCCAGCAGCCCCGTGGAGGGCTCCTACGAGCAGTACTTC.

The chain carries TRBV18 and TRBJ2-7; maybe TRBD1 (5 bases). The CDR3 consists of 14 residues. With 3 bases removed from V and 1 base from J, the gap between germline ends came to 10 bases. Germline assignment: CDR1 KGHSH and CDR2 LQKENI. CDR3 DNA: TGTGCCAGCTCACCCACAGGCTCATCCTACGAGCAGTACTTC. Its translation is CASSPTGSSYEQYF. Filled out from reference TRBV18 and TRBJ2-7, the complete variable domain reads NAGVMQNPRHLVRRRGQEARLRCSPMKGHSHVYWYRQLPEEGLKFMVYLQKENIIDESGMPKERFSAEFPKEGPSILRIQQVVRGDSAAYFCASSPTGSSYEQYFGPGTRLTVT.

The rearrangement uses TRBV29-1 and TRBJ2-1, with D maybe TRBD2 (6 bases). CDR3 length equals 13 residues. Germline assignment: CDR1 SQVTM and CDR2 ANQGSEA. Trimming removed 4 bases at V and 1 base at J, with 8 bases between. This CDR3 reads CSVGGISYNEQFF. CDR3 DNA sequence: TGCAGCGTTGGCGGGATTTCCTACAATGAGCAGTTCTTC.

This chain connects TRBV4-1 to TRBJ2-1; 12 bases line up with TRBD2. The ends lost 10 bases at V and 1 base at J; junction bases unmatched: 11. Germline V gives CDR1 MGHRA, CDR2 YSYEKL. This CDR3 has 17 amino acids. The CDR3 is CATSNPSGRGSYNEQFF. The CDR3 coding sequence is TGCGCCACCTCAAACCCTAGCGGGAGGGGGTCCTACAATGAGCAGTTCTTC.

This sequence joins TRBV7-2 and TRBJ2-3; D gene uncertain. There are 13 residues in the CDR3. Germline V gene data show CDR1 as SGHTA and CDR2 as FQGNSA. The V gene lost 3 bases and the J gene lost 1 base, with 5 bases spanning the gap. The CDR3 loop is CASSFTGTDTQYF. CDR3 in DNA: TGTGCCAGCAGCTTCACAGGCACAGATACGCAGTATTTT. Drawing the rest from reference TRBV7-2 and TRBJ2-3, the complete variable domain is GAGVSQSPSNKVTEKGKDVELRCDPISGHTALYWYRQSLGQGLEFLIYFQGNSAPDKSGLPSDRFSAERTGGSVSTLTIQRTQQEDSAVYLCASSFTGTDTQYFGPGTRLTVL.

J is TRBJ1-2 and V is TRBV2; 9 bases are shared with TRBD1. The V gene's germline CDR1 is SNHLY and CDR2 FYNNEI. The CDR3 is 14 residues long. Trimming cost V 4 bases and J 2 bases; bases outside gene matches: 2. Here the CDR3 DNA reads TGTGCCAGCAGTGGGGACAGGGTAAACTATGGCTACACCTTC. Its protein product is CASSGDRVNYGYTF.

This chain connects TRBV6-5 to TRBJ1-1; D is unclear. CDR1 MNHEY and CDR2 SVGAGI come from the germline V gene. Trimming stripped 7 bases from V and 1 base from J, with 10 bases between. The CDR3 consists of 13 residues. The CDR3 DNA reads TGTGCCAGCACAGAGGCCGGGAACACTGAAGCTTTCTTT. This translates into CASTEAGNTEAFF.

V gene TRBV11-2 combines with J gene TRBJ2-2; D unresolved. The CDR3 has 12 amino acids. Germline loops: CDR1 SGHAT, CDR2 FQNNGV. The V gene lost 1 base and the J gene lost 7 bases, with 4 bases spanning the gap. CDR3 DNA sequence: TGTGCCAGCAGCTTAGTACTCGGGGAGCTGTTTTTT. Translated: CASSLVLGELFF.

J is TRBJ1-1 and V is TRBV7-8; D ambiguous. This CDR3 spans 15 amino acids. The germline V gene has CDR1 SGHVS and CDR2 FQNEAQ. V lost 1 base, J lost 2 bases, and 11 bases lay in between. The DNA for the CDR3 is TGTGCCAGCAGCTTAGAGGCAGGCCCAAACACTGAAGCTTTCTTT. Translation gives CASSLEAGPNTEAFF.

The CDR3 bases are TGTGCCTGGAGCGTACGGGGAATTGATGAAAAACTGTTTTTT. This codes for CAWSVRGIDEKLFF. The chain couples TRBV30 to TRBJ1-4; D not resolved. CDR3 length: 14 amino acids. The germline CDR1 and CDR2 sequences are GTSNPN and SVGIG (reference sequence). Trimming pared 3 bases from V and 6 bases from J, leaving 14 bases between. The full variable domain, its missing parts supplied by reference TRBV30 and TRBJ1-4, is SQTIHQWPATLVQPVGSPLSLECTVEGTSNPNLYWYRQAAGRGLQLLFYSVGIGQISSEVPQNLSASRPQDRQFILSSKKLLLSDSGFYLCAWSVRGIDEKLFFGSGTQLSVL.

The J gene is TRBJ1-2, the V gene TRBV5-4; D is perhaps TRBD1 (6 bases). CDR3 length equals 16 residues. V was shortened by 5 bases and J by 6 bases, with 23 bases between the two germline ends. The germline V gene has CDR1 SGHNT and CDR2 YYREEE (reference sequence). The CDR3 here is CASSSDRRRLFDGYTF. In nucleotides, the CDR3 is TGTGCCAGCAGTTCTGACAGGAGAAGGCTCTTTGATGGCTACACCTTC.

The CDR3 reads CSAIGTDTQYF. The CDR3 DNA reads as TGCAGTGCTATCGGCACAGATACGCAGTATTTT. The chain has TRBV20-1 and TRBJ2-3; D is unresolved. The germline V and J ends were trimmed by 4 bases and 1 base, with 3 bases remaining between them. The CDR3 extends over 11 amino acids. Germline assignment: CDR1 DFQATT and CDR2 SNEGSKA (reference sequence).

This clone has just a few counts. The chain couples TRBV7-7 to TRBJ2-1; 9 positions agree with TRBD1. This CDR3 spans 14 amino acids. Looked up from germline, CDR1 is SSHAT and CDR2 is FNYEAQ (reference sequence). The J segment lost 5 bases and the V segment lost 5 bases, leaving 4 bases of the junction unmatched. For the CDR3, the DNA is TGTGCCAGCAGCCGGGACAGGGAAGACAATGAGCAGTTCTTC. This encodes CASSRDREDNEQFF.